This TCR beta chain was recorded in a study of shared clonotypes between healthy human individuals (dated by TCRdb to about 2020). Broadly, across the study: The cohort included three men and two women between 18 and 49 years of age. Per donor, three plates each were used for CD4 naive and CD4 memory, two for CD8 naive, and one for CD8 memory. The study deeply sequenced blood TCR repertoires of about 5 healthy adults to estimate repertoire size and the extent of clonotype sharing between individuals. To increase sequencing depth and limit assay-specific biases, TCR repertoire library preparation and sequencing were carried out by different laboratories using diverse techniques. Each donor's leukapheresis produced roughly between roughly 0.85 and 9.5 billion PBMCs.

TCR CDR3 regions were amplified from genomic DNA by multiplex PCR using the deep immunoSEQ assay. Extracted genomic DNA from each cell subset was distributed evenly across all wells of several immunoSEQ 96-well plates, and each plate was treated as a replicate. For sorted subsets, 200 to 250 ng of genomic DNA, equivalent to 25,000 to 35,000 T cell genomes, went into each replicate PCR. The purified libraries were quantified using a Qubit 3.0 fluorometer, sized with a Bioanalyzer 2100, and then quantified again using the KAPA Library Quantification kit. A separate single-read 150-cycle Illumina NextSeq 550 flow cell was used to sequence each immunoSEQ 96-well plate. For the original study's pipeline: Because the immunoSEQ output included only junctional sequences and no quality scores, the filtering could not be the same as the filtering used for full-length reads. Sequences were annotated with PyIR, a Python wrapper for IgBLAST v1.9, using IMGT germline references to assign V/J genes and CDR3. Reads with weak V/J assignments (E-value above 1e-6), missing CDR3, stop codons, out-of-frame junctions, or ambiguous translated residues were removed. V3J clonotypes were defined as sequences sharing the same inferred V gene, J gene, and CDR3 amino acid sequence. Percentage overlap between repertoires was computed as shared unique clonotypes divided by the size of the smaller repertoire. Three approaches were used to assess repertoire richness: RTK rarefaction, the Chao1 estimator, and Recon v2.1 estimates of unobserved clonotypes. OLGA was used to compute generation probabilities for all TCRbeta clonotypes that the gDNA method yielded from a few donors. Held by TCRdb, this immuneACCESS table contains in-frame sequences only and omits some clones. Under half of the omission traces to an unresolved V gene where checked; the cause of the rest is unknown. V, J and clone size are those of that table, while D and trimming were read from the DNA. The sample table holds roughly 550,000 clones, of which roughly 95% were seen once. The ten largest make up roughly 0.1% of the sample.

For the CD8 naive samples, CD45RO-negative cells were positively selected for CCR7, yielding a CD45RA+CCR7+ population from which TemRA cells were excluded. Healthy HIV-negative adults with no recently reported acute infections or vaccinations were included as donors. Only Caucasian adults living in Nashville, Tennessee, USA were represented among the donors. After blood collection by leukapheresis, PBMCs were isolated using Ficoll-Histopaque density gradient centrifugation and then cryopreserved in the vapor phase of liquid nitrogen. Analytical flow cytometry was used to check the purity and quantity of every magnetically sorted T cell population. Each sorted fraction had its genomic DNA isolated and then quantified by UV absorbance on a Nanodrop 2000c. Study-wide conclusions, independent of this receptor: Sharing across several donors was observed for roughly 5% of naive CD4, less than 4% of naive CD8, about 2.3% of memory CD4, and roughly 0.4% of memory CD8 clonotypes. Because the study included a small number of donors, the genetic and exposure-history diversity represented was limited. Even with the large sequencing depth, rarefaction of the sorted-subset datasets indicated that sequencing was incomplete. Larger estimated clonotype richness was generally found for naive subsets than for memory subsets. Sampling was limited to blood, and TCR repertoires in tissue likely differ from TCR repertoires in blood. Compared with non-shared clonotypes, the clonotypes found in all four sorted-subset donors had higher generation probabilities. Pairwise subsampling led to the expectation that sequencing depth would affect the degree of clonotype sharing among donors.

A note on this clone: Its binding antigen is unknown. The input lacks base qualities; no much larger clone sits a single base away.

V was cut back by 2 bases and J by 4 bases, leaving a gap of 12 bases between them. The CDR3 numbers 15 residues from cysteine through phenylalanine. The entry retains the CDR3 DNA only, 45 bases that are in frame from base 1. For CDR1 and CDR2, the germline V gene lists MNHEY and SVGAGI. The TCR comes from a woman under 40 in good health. The sample was naive CD8+ T cells sorted from blood. The cell subset or site tag for this specimen amounts to: CD45RA+CCR7+. This sequence uses TRBV6-5 and TRBJ2-1; the D gene lacks a confident call. Here the CDR3 is given as CASSYGIPNYNEQFF. The sequence in DNA is TGTGCCAGCAGTTACGGGATACCCAATTACAATGAGCAGTTCTTC.